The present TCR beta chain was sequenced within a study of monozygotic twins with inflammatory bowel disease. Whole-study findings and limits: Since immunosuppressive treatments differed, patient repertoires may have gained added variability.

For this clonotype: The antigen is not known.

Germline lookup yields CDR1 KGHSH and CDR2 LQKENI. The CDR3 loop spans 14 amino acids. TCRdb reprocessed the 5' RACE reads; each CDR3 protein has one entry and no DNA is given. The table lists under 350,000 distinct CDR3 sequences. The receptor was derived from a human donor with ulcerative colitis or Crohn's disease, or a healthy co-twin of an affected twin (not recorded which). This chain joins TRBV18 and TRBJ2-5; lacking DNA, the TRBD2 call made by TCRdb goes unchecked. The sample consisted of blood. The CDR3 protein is CASSPIGGSETQYF.